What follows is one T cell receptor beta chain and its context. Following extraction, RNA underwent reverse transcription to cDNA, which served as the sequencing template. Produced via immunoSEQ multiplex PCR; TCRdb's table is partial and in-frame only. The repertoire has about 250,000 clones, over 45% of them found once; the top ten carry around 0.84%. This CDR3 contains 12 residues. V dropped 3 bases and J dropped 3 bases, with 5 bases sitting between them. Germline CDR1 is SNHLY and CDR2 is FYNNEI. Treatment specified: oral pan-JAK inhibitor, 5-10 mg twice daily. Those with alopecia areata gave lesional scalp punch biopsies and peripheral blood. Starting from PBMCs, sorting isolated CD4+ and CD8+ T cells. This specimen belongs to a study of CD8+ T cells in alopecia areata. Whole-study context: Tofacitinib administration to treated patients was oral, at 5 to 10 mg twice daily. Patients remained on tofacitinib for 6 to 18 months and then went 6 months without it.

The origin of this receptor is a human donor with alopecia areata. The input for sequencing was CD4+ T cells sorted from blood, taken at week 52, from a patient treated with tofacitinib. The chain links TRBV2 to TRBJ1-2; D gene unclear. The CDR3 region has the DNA TGTGCCAGCAGTGAGAGGTACTATGGCTACACCTTC. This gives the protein CASSERYYGYTF. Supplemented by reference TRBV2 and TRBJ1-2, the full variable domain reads EPEVTQTPSHQVTQMGQEVILRCVPISNHLYFYWYRQILGQKVEFLVSFYNNEISEKSEIFDDQFSVERPDGSNFTLKIRSTKLEDSAMYFCASSERYYGYTFGSGTRLTVV.